The 3 T cell receptor beta chains given below trace back to one sample, sequenced in a study of post-analysis software for immune sequencing data. Notes on the study in general: Roughly five TRBV segments appeared more often in patients than in controls, and TRBV5-6, TRBV5-1 and TRBV20-1 were among these.

Tagging with unique molecular identifiers was a feature of the TCR beta cDNA libraries. TCRdb called the PCR reads again in MiXCR, with one record for every CDR3 protein. The sample records about 820,000 distinct CDR3 sequences, under 70% being singletons. Their cognate antigens are unknown. The sample taken for sequencing was blood. The receptors come from a girl aged 10-17 years with multiple sclerosis.

This clonotype was seen a handful of times. V is TRBV29-1 and J is TRBJ2-1; TRBD2 matches 10 bases. CDR1 and CDR2 from the germline V gene are SQVTM and ANQGSEA. The CDR3 spans 20 residues. V shed 2 bases, J shed 7 bases, and the junction held 23 bases outside the gene matches. CDR3 DNA: TGCAGCGTTGAATCGTTACTAGCGGGACCCCTTAAGGTTAGCGAAAATGAGCAGTTCTTC. Encoded protein: CSVESLLAGPLKVSENEQFF.

This clonotype was seen more than once but under ten times. V and J are TRBV4-1 and TRBJ2-5; D not resolved. This CDR3 comprises 12 residues. Germline lookup yields CDR1 MGHRA and CDR2 YSYEKL. Deletions cut 3 bases from V and 7 bases from J, with 9 bases between. The CDR3 DNA reads TGCGCCAGCAGCCACTCCGTCGGGACCCAGTACTTC. This codes for CASSHSVGTQYF.

The genes are TRBV20-1 and TRBJ2-7, with TRBD2 identical over 8 bases. The CDR3 consists of 14 residues. With 5 bases clipped from V and 2 bases from J, the junction kept 8 bases outside the gene matches. The germline V gene has CDR1 DFQATT and CDR2 SNEGSKA (reference sequence). This CDR3 reads CSAFLAGHPYEQYF. CDR3 nucleotide sequence: TGCAGTGCTTTCTTAGCGGGACACCCCTACGAGCAGTACTTC.